This TCR beta chain was found in a study of T-cell memory formation after mild COVID-19. Overall study findings and caveats: CD4/CD8 balance held among clones contracting day 15 to 85, and later expanders leaned CD4+.

TCRdb re-derived calls from the 5' RACE reads in MiXCR, one entry per CDR3 protein. The sample includes 550,000 to 700,000 distinct CDR3 sequences, roughly 17% of them seen just once. This clonotype occurred a few times. The antigen remains undetermined. V lost 8 bases and J lost 4, with 14 bases in between. The CDR3 is made up of 13 amino acids. Germline CDR1 reads SNHLY; CDR2 reads FYNNEI. The rearrangement uses TRBV2 and TRBJ1-1, with D possibly matching TRBD1 (6 bases). The TCR sequence derives from an adult woman who had mild COVID-19 (a few samples of this study predate the infection). Cell type and time point are not known. The sample was PBMCs or a T cell subset sorted from them (not recorded which). The CDR3 region has the DNA TGTGCCAGCGGGGCAGGGGAGACCACTGAAGCTTTCTTT. As protein: CASGAGETTEAFF.